One and the same sample provided the 23 T cell receptor beta chains below, sequenced in a study of radiation and T cells in renal cell carcinoma. Treatment defined: 15 Gy SBRT to primary tumor, nephrectomy 4 weeks later. TCRdb's copy holds only in-frame clones and misses some; the assay was immunoSEQ multiplex PCR. The sample includes about 18,000 clones, less than 65% of them seen just once. The material sequenced was tumor tissue, taken from a patient whose treatment included radiotherapy and nephrectomy. These receptors all stem from a man aged 45-65 years with renal cell carcinoma.

This clone has just a few counts. The genes are TRBV4-2 and TRBJ1-4; unclear D gene. CDR3 length: 15 amino acids. Germline lookup yields CDR1 LGHNA and CDR2 YNFKEQ. Trimming removed 0 bases from V and 8 bases from J, with 13 bases in between. In nucleotides, the CDR3 is TGTGCCAGCAGCCAAGAATCCGGCTTGAGAGAAAAACTGTTTTTT. Translation gives CASSQESGLREKLFF.

The chain combines TRBV5-6 with TRBJ1-1; D may be TRBD1 (6 bases). Looked up from germline, CDR1 is SGHDT and CDR2 is YYEEEE. Between the trimmed V and J ends, which lost 3 bases and 11 bases, there was a span of 17 bases. CDR3 length: 13 residues. CDR3 sequence (DNA): TGTGCCAGCAGCTGGGACCCGCAGGGGTTGGCTTTCTTT. Translation gives CASSWDPQGLAFF.

V is TRBV30 and J is TRBJ1-1; D perhaps matches TRBD1 (6 bases). The V gene's germline CDR1 is GTSNPN and CDR2 SVGIG (reference sequence). The CDR3 is 15 amino acids. Trimming removed 2 bases at V and 10 bases at J, with 23 bases between. For the CDR3, the DNA is TGTGCCTGGAGTTCCACTTATGGGACACTCCTTGGAGCTTTCTTT. It encodes CAWSSTYGTLLGAFF.

V gene TRBV5-4 combines with J gene TRBJ2-3, with 7 positions matching TRBD1. The CDR3 has 15 residues. CDR1 SGHNT and CDR2 YYREEE come from the germline V gene (reference sequence). After removal of 1 base from V and 3 bases from J, the junction contained 5 bases not matched to a gene. CDR3 sequence: CASSLSQGETDTQYF. CDR3 in DNA: TGTGCCAGCAGCTTGTCTCAGGGGGAAACAGATACGCAGTATTTT. Complete variable domain (other parts from reference TRBV5-4 and TRBJ2-3): ETGVTQSPTHLIKTRGQQVTLRCSSQSGHNTVSWYQQALGQGPQFIFQYYREEENGRGNFPPRFSGLQFPNYSSELNVNALELDDSALYLCASSLSQGETDTQYFGPGTRLTVL.

This clone was detected only a few times. The chain joins TRBV5-1 to TRBJ2-5; the D is unclear. CDR3 length equals 13 residues. The V gene lost 2 bases and the J gene lost 2 bases, with 7 bases spanning the gap. The germline CDR1 and CDR2 sequences are SGHRS and YFSETQ. CDR3 DNA sequence: TGCGCCAGCAGCTTCCCTGATCAAGAGACCCAGTACTTC. Its translation is CASSFPDQETQYF.

The rearrangement joins TRBV7-9 to TRBJ2-3; 7 nucleotides line up with TRBD2. V was clipped by 5 bases and J by 4 bases; unmatched bases: 12. The CDR3 runs to 16 residues. Germline assignment: CDR1 SEHNR and CDR2 FQNEAQ (reference sequence). CDR3 protein: CASSARTSARPDTQYF. Here the CDR3 DNA reads TGTGCCAGCAGCGCTCGTACTAGCGCGCGACCAGATACGCAGTATTTT.

CDR3 protein: CASSPEADTQYF. DNA of the CDR3: TGTGCCAGCAGCCCAGAAGCGGATACGCAGTATTTT. The rearrangement uses TRBV7-9 and TRBJ2-3; D gene unclear. V dropped 5 bases and J dropped 6 bases, with 9 bases sitting between them. CDR1 and CDR2 from the germline V gene are SEHNR and FQNEAQ (reference sequence). CDR3 length equals 12 residues.

The chain couples TRBV4-1 to TRBJ2-1; 8 nucleotides agree with TRBD1. The CDR3 extends over 13 amino acids. The V gene's germline CDR1 is MGHRA and CDR2 YSYEKL. Unmatched junction bases numbered 2, after V lost 4 bases and J lost 6 bases. As DNA, the CDR3 is TGCGCCAGCAGCCTTGACAGGGGCAATGAGCAGTTCTTC. Translation: CASSLDRGNEQFF.

V gene TRBV28 combines with J gene TRBJ1-1; TRBD1 is a possible D gene (6 bases). The CDR3 covers 11 residues. The V gene's germline CDR1 is MDHEN and CDR2 SYDVKM. Trimming took 6 bases from V and 8 from J, leaving 10 bases between them. CDR3 sequence reads: CASSYREEAFF. In DNA, the CDR3 is TGTGCCAGCAGCTACAGGGAGGAAGCTTTCTTT.

The chain uses TRBV12-5 and TRBJ1-3; no firm D call. The germline V and J ends were trimmed by 7 bases and 2 bases, with 12 bases remaining between them. The CDR3 totals 14 residues. CDR1 and CDR2 from the germline V gene are LGHNT and FRNRAP. The CDR3 bases are TGTGCTAGTGCCACGGATCATCCTGGAAACACCATATATTTT. The encoded protein is CASATDHPGNTIYF.

This rearrangement joins TRBV30 to TRBJ1-2, with 9 positions matching TRBD1. V was pared by 0 bases and J by 8 bases, with 16 bases of the junction left unmatched. Germline loops: CDR1 GTSNPN, CDR2 SVGIG (reference sequence). CDR3 length: 17 amino acids. CDR3 residues: CAWSVIPTGGISGGYTF. The CDR3 nucleotides read TGTGCCTGGAGTGTTATACCAACAGGGGGCATCTCAGGGGGCTACACCTTC.

The chain combines TRBV2 with TRBJ1-6, with D perhaps TRBD1 (5 bases). The CDR3 runs 16 residues. Looked up from germline, CDR1 is SNHLY and CDR2 is FYNNEI. V lost 3 bases to trimming and J lost 0 bases, with 9 bases between them. This CDR3 is CASSDPGSSYNSPLHF. The CDR3 DNA sequence: TGTGCCAGCAGTGATCCAGGGAGCTCCTATAATTCACCCCTCCACTTT.

The V and J genes are TRBV5-1 and TRBJ2-1, with D perhaps given as TRBD1 or TRBD2 (5 bases each). The V gene lost 4 bases and the J gene lost 7 bases, with 21 bases spanning the gap. Per germline, CDR1 SGHRS and CDR2 YFSETQ. This CDR3 has 16 amino acids. Written as DNA, the CDR3 is TGCGCCAGCAGCCCCTGGAGAGAGGGGAGAGTGAATGAGCAGTTCTTC. This gives the protein CASSPWREGRVNEQFF.

This clone was counted once. The chain has TRBV10-3 and TRBJ2-3; the D gene is possibly TRBD2 (6 bases). CDR1 and CDR2 (germline): ENHRY, SYGVKD. This CDR3 contains 14 residues. Deletions cut 4 bases from V and 3 bases from J, with 11 bases between. CDR3 in DNA: TGTGCCATCAGTGGATCCGCGGGGACAGATACGCAGTATTTT. Translation gives CAISGSAGTDTQYF.

V is TRBV5-1 and J is TRBJ1-2, with no clear D. There are 14 residues in the CDR3. The V end was cut by 1 base, the J end by 0 bases, with 7 bases between. Germline V lookup: CDR1 SGHRS, CDR2 YFSETQ. CDR3 region: CASSLSSSNYGYTF. CDR3 DNA sequence: TGCGCCAGCAGCTTGTCCAGTTCTAACTATGGCTACACCTTC.

The V call is TRBV30, the J call TRBJ2-1, with 11 bases aligning to TRBD1. Losses at the gene ends were 1 base for V and 6 bases for J; bases not matched to a gene: 2. This CDR3 is built from 14 residues. Germline assignment: CDR1 GTSNPN and CDR2 SVGIG (reference sequence). In DNA form, the CDR3 reads TGTGCCTGGAGTGGGGACAGGGGGTTCAATGAGCAGTTCTTC. Protein: CAWSGDRGFNEQFF. The variable domain in full, completed from reference TRBV30 and TRBJ2-1, reads SQTIHQWPATLVQPVGSPLSLECTVEGTSNPNLYWYRQAAGRGLQLLFYSVGIGQISSEVPQNLSASRPQDRQFILSSKKLLLSDSGFYLCAWSGDRGFNEQFFGPGTRLTVL.

V is TRBV15 and J is TRBJ2-7; D remains unclear. Trimming took 5 bases from V and 3 from J, leaving 11 bases between them. The CDR3 is 13 residues long. Germline CDR1 LNHNV, CDR2 YYDKDF (reference sequence). CDR3 coding DNA: TGTGCCACCAGCCCAAACCGAGACTACGAGCAGTACTTC. It yields the protein CATSPNRDYEQYF.

The chain recombines TRBV7-8 with TRBJ1-2; 8 bases fit TRBD1. The CDR3 contains 13 residues. The germline gives CDR1 SGHVS, CDR2 FQNEAQ. The junction had 1 base not matched to a gene; V was cut back by 1 base and J by 6 bases. The CDR3 DNA is TGTGCCAGCAGCTTAGACAGGGGGAATGGCTACACCTTC. Translating it yields CASSLDRGNGYTF.

This clone was picked up a small number of times. The chain is built from TRBV7-9 and TRBJ2-7; 9 bases agree with TRBD1. V was pared by 5 bases and J by 4 bases, with 6 bases of the junction left unmatched. Germline V gene data show CDR1 as SEHNR and CDR2 as FQNEAQ (reference sequence). CDR3 length: 14 residues. CDR3 bases: TGTGCCAGCAGCCTGGACAGGGGAGAATACGAGCAGTACTTC. This gives the protein CASSLDRGEYEQYF.

This clone was picked up many times. The chain joins TRBV15 to TRBJ2-5; D perhaps matches TRBD1 (6 bases). V lost 2 bases and J 1 base, leaving 14 bases between the germline ends. Germline CDR1 reads LNHNV; CDR2 reads YYDKDF (reference sequence). The CDR3 is 16 amino acids. The CDR3 region is CATSRPPGTRQETQYF. The CDR3 DNA reads as TGTGCCACCAGCAGACCCCCCGGGACACGCCAAGAGACCCAGTACTTC.

This clone was counted once. This chain connects TRBV7-9 to TRBJ1-2; 7 bases align to TRBD1. The length of the CDR3 is 14 residues. Germline values: CDR1 SEHNR, CDR2 FQNEAQ (reference sequence). V shed 5 bases, J shed 8 bases, and the junction held 11 bases outside the gene matches. The CDR3 here is CASSPAQGWGGYTF. CDR3 in DNA: TGTGCCAGCAGCCCCGCACAGGGGTGGGGAGGCTACACCTTC. The full variable domain, its missing parts supplied by reference TRBV7-9 and TRBJ1-2, is DTGVSQNPRHKITKRGQNVTFRCDPISEHNRLYWYRQTLGQGPEFLTYFQNEAQLEKSRLLSDRFSAERPKGSFSTLEIQRTEQGDSAMYLCASSPAQGWGGYTFGSGTRLTVV.

This clone was found a few times. The rearrangement uses TRBV7-3 and TRBJ2-1; 8 positions match TRBD1. V was pared by 5 bases and J by 2 bases, with 5 bases of the junction left unmatched. Germline V gives CDR1 SGHTA, CDR2 FQGTGA. This CDR3 has 15 residues. The CDR3 DNA reads TGTGCCAGCAGCCCAGAACAGGGGGCCTACAATGAGCAGTTCTTC. Protein sequence: CASSPEQGAYNEQFF.

In its sample, this clone ranks as medium-sized. The chain combines TRBV7-2 with TRBJ2-2; D is possibly TRBD1 (6 bases). V shed 5 bases and J shed 0 bases, with 10 bases lying between them. There are 15 residues in the CDR3. Per the germline V gene, CDR1 is SGHTA and CDR2 is FQGNSA. CDR3 sequence (DNA): TGTGCCAGCAGCCGACAGGCGGCGAACACCGGGGAGCTGTTTTTT. It translates to CASSRQAANTGELFF.